This T cell receptor beta chain was obtained from a study of T-cell memory formation after mild COVID-19 (dated by TCRdb to about 2021). For context, the study as a whole: TCR sequence clusters from the two donors were largely donor specific. Two young, previously healthy adult volunteers made up the cohort, one male and one female. T-cell clones expanding and contracting after mild COVID-19 in a couple of donors were tracked by longitudinal TCRalpha and TCRbeta repertoire sequencing. Study-wide findings and limitations: Only a couple of mild cases were covered in the study, and larger cohorts including severe cases with pre-infection samples were considered necessary. The second-wave clones that peaked on day 37 were not confirmed to be SARS-CoV-2 specific. Some responding clones were detected in pre-infection memory, suggesting pre-existing cross-reactive memory T cells joined the SARS-CoV-2 response. Contracting CD4+ clones turned up mainly in the CM and EM memory subsets, whereas EMRA was where CD8+ clones were enriched. Clones contracting from day 15 to 85 had balanced CD4/CD8 phenotypes, while a second wave expanding from day 15 to 37 was biased towards CD4+.

Comments on this clonotype: Which antigen it targets is not known. No much larger clone exists at a distance of one base, and base qualities are not known.

This sample was sequenced with an Illumina NovaSeq 6000. Using 5'RACE with constant-segment primers, TCRalpha and TCRbeta cDNA libraries were constructed, with sample barcodes and unique molecular identifiers added in the process. Trizol reagent was used to extract RNA from every sample. Libraries were amplified in two PCR steps, with a second sample barcode and Illumina TruSeq adapters added in the second step. The libraries were sequenced on an Illumina NovaSeq using 2 x 150 bp paired-end reads. The paper's data handling went like this. Reads were demultiplexed and collapsed into UMI-guided consensus sequences with migec v1.2.7. Using mixcr v2.1.11, UMI consensuses were aligned to TRA and TRB V and J templates and then assembled into clonotypes. Expanded or contracted clonotypes were those called significant by both edgeR and NoisET, with noise models trained on biological replicates. edgeR calls used a false discovery rate-adjusted p below 0.01 and a log2 fold-change threshold of 1. PCA with hierarchical clustering of max-normalized trajectories of the 1000 most abundant clonotypes was used as exploratory dynamics analysis. Each responding clone was given a CD4 or CD8 phenotype based on the CD4+ and CD8+ repertoires, which had been sequenced separately. Through fastp at Q25 and MiXCR, TCRdb rebuilt clones from the public reads, retaining in-frame beta chains. Identical CDR3 proteins give one entry, which carries the most common genes and DNA. The V and J calls shown here were made by TCRdb, not taken from the authors' results. Counted in this sample were 120,000 or so distinct CDR3 sequences; approximately 15% of them appeared once. In total, the top ten clones hold roughly 14% of the sample.

Ficoll-Paque density gradient centrifugation was the method used to isolate PBMCs. Looking up the germline V gene yields CDR1 SGDLS and CDR2 YYNGEE. The CDR3 starts with the cysteine, ends with the phenylalanine, and has 15 residues. Kept here is only the CDR3 DNA, which spans 45 bases and is read in frame from base 1. Trimming costs V 0 bases and J 2 bases, and their ends lie 10 bases apart. The sequencing sample was made of PBMCs or a T cell subset sorted from them (not recorded which). The sequence derives from an adult woman who had mild COVID-19 (a few samples of this study predate the infection). The sample titles of this study are shuffled in the database, so cell type and time point are left out; the donor was told from shared clones. Rearrangement joined TRBV9 to TRBJ2-3, with no D gene named confidently. The nucleotide sequence is given as TGTGCCAGCAGCGTAGCGTATTTTAACACAGATACGCAGTATTTT. Translated, this gives CASSVAYFNTDTQYF.